Below, 32 T cell receptor beta chains from the same sample are listed, as sequenced in a study of sequential checkpoint blockade in melanoma. Sequencing was performed with immunoSEQ multiplex PCR; in TCRdb, only in-frame clones are kept and a portion is missing. The sample has some 18,000 clones; about 25% are singletons. Indicated treatment: randomized to nivolumab then ipilimumab (arm A) or the reverse (arm B). The sequencing here drew on tumor tissue (inferred from file names), taken from a patient given nivolumab and ipilimumab in sequence. The receptor set was obtained from a human donor with melanoma.

There are many counts of this clone. V is TRBV6-8 and J is TRBJ2-7, with 10 bases lining up with TRBD1. Germline lookup yields CDR1 MNHGY and CDR2 SAAAGT. The CDR3 is made up of 14 amino acids. The V gene end was trimmed by 6 bases and the J gene end by 3 bases; junction bases not matched to a gene: 5. CDR3 residues: CASSTGDRGYEQYF. The DNA for the CDR3 is TGTGCCAGCAGCACCGGGGACAGGGGCTACGAGCAGTACTTC.

The chain joins TRBV6-8 to TRBJ1-1; D ambiguous. This CDR3 is 13 amino acids long. The germline V gene has CDR1 MNHGY and CDR2 SAAAGT. The ends were cut back, 2 bases at V and 2 bases at J, with 6 bases in the middle. Here the CDR3 DNA reads TGTGCCAGCAGTTACAGAACCAACACTGAAGCTTTCTTT. Translated, it gives CASSYRTNTEAFF.

This clone was counted ten times or more. The CDR3 sequence is CASSFWPMGTAEEKLFF. The CDR3 DNA sequence: TGTGCCAGCAGCTTCTGGCCGATGGGGACAGCTGAGGAAAAACTGTTTTTT. The chain recombines TRBV11-3 with TRBJ1-4; 7 bases map to TRBD1. Germline-derived CDR1 and CDR2 are SGHNT and YENEEA. There are 17 residues in the CDR3. V was clipped by 3 bases and J by 8 bases; unmatched bases: 15.

V usage is TRBV18 and J usage is TRBJ1-1; no reliable D call. Germline values: CDR1 KGHSH, CDR2 LQKENI. The CDR3 contains 15 residues. V lost 0 bases and J 1 base, leaving 9 bases between the germline ends. CDR3 nucleotides: TGTGCCAGCTCACCACCGACGGGGAAGAACACTGAAGCTTTCTTT. It translates to CASSPPTGKNTEAFF.

The J gene is TRBJ2-1, the V gene TRBV10-2, with TRBD1 matching 11 bases. Germline V CDR1 and CDR2: WSHSY, SAAADI. The length of the CDR3 is 15 residues. The trim removed 6 bases at V and 8 bases at J, leaving 9 bases unmatched. The CDR3 region is CASRGRDRGADEQFF. The DNA for the CDR3 is TGCGCCAGCAGGGGGAGGGACAGGGGGGCCGATGAGCAGTTCTTC.

The chain recombines TRBV6-8 with TRBJ1-2, with 7 bases aligning to TRBD1. The CDR3 has 15 residues. Germline trimming cut 11 bases from V and 8 bases from J; bases unmatched to any gene: 20. CDR1 and CDR2 from the germline V gene are MNHGY and SAAAGT. CDR3 sequence reads: CASKRAGAAGGGYTF. The DNA of the CDR3 is TGTGCCTCCAAAAGGGCAGGGGCGGCAGGGGGAGGCTACACCTTC.

This chain joins TRBV30 and TRBJ2-3; D may match TRBD1 or TRBD2 (5 bases each). There are 15 residues in the CDR3. Germline V CDR1 and CDR2: GTSNPN, SVGIG (reference sequence). Trimming removed 2 bases at V and 1 base at J, with 13 bases between. The CDR3 bases are TGTGCCTGGAGTCCGGGGCAGGGAGGCACAGATACGCAGTATTTT. Translating gives CAWSPGQGGTDTQYF.

The chain is built from TRBV6-8 and TRBJ2-3; a weak D match, TRBD2 (6 bases). Germline CDR1 and CDR2: MNHGY and SAAAGT. The CDR3 is 15 residues long. V gave up 2 bases and J gave up 4 bases, with 13 bases separating them. The CDR3 here is CASSYGQGGSDTQYF. The DNA of the CDR3 is TGTGCCAGCAGTTACGGGCAGGGAGGCTCAGATACGCAGTATTTT.

The V gene is TRBV6-8, the J gene TRBJ2-7, with D unclear. This CDR3 region has 14 residues. Per the germline V gene, CDR1 is MNHGY and CDR2 is SAAAGT. Trimming removed 2 bases at V and 4 bases at J, with 12 bases between. CDR3 sequence (DNA): TGTGCCAGCAGTTACGAGGTCTTACTGTACGAGCAGTACTTC. It specifies CASSYEVLLYEQYF.

The chain links TRBV11-3 to TRBJ2-2; 8 positions agree with TRBD2. V was pared by 3 bases and J by 3 bases, with 9 bases of the junction left unmatched. CDR1 is SGHNT and CDR2 is YENEEA in the germline V gene. The CDR3 extends over 17 amino acids. Here the CDR3 DNA reads TGTGCCAGCAGCTTGGCTTTACTAGCGGAAGACACCGGGGAGCTGTTTTTT. This sequence encodes CASSLALLAEDTGELFF.

The J gene is TRBJ2-3, the V gene TRBV30; no clear D. Germline V CDR1 and CDR2: GTSNPN, SVGIG (reference sequence). Trimming shortened V by 1 base and J by 4 bases, and 9 bases separated the two germline ends. The CDR3 length is 13 residues. The CDR3 reads CAWSAISADTQYF. The CDR3 DNA follows: TGTGCCTGGAGTGCCATCTCAGCAGATACGCAGTATTTT.

V gene TRBV30 combines with J gene TRBJ2-3; 7 bases fit TRBD2. J gave up 6 bases and V 6 bases, and 12 bases lay outside the gene matches. Germline V gene sequence: CDR1 GTSNPN, CDR2 SVGIG (reference sequence). There are 14 residues in the CDR3. The CDR3 loop is CACLREPGGDTQYF. The CDR3 region has the DNA TGTGCCTGCCTGCGGGAGCCGGGTGGGGATACGCAGTATTTT.

About this clone itself: The junction and the germline gene differ at one end; a read error may be behind it. The genes are TRBV23-1 and TRBJ2-7; D remains unclear. TRBV23-1 is known as an ORF, though its function is uncertain. CDR3 size: 13 residues. The CDR3 nucleotides are TGCGCCAGCAGCCAATACATTACCTACGAGCAGTACTTC. It yields the protein CASSQYITYEQYF.

The chain carries TRBV6-8 and TRBJ2-3; D not certain. The germline gives CDR1 MNHGY, CDR2 SAAAGT. This CDR3 spans 13 amino acids. The germline V and J ends were trimmed by 2 bases and 1 base, with 4 bases remaining between them. CDR3 residues: CASSYQGTDTQYF. The CDR3 region has the DNA TGTGCCAGCAGTTACCAGGGCACAGATACGCAGTATTTT.

The chain uses TRBV23-1 and TRBJ2-1, with D perhaps TRBD1 or TRBD2 (5 bases each). TRBV23-1 has ORF status, its function being uncertain. This CDR3 region has 13 residues. V was clipped by 8 bases and J by 5 bases, with 13 bases between them. CDR3 loop: CASGIGGDNEQFF. CDR3 bases: TGCGCCAGCGGGATTGGGGGAGACAATGAGCAGTTCTTC.

This clone was recorded a few times. The chain joins TRBV19 to TRBJ2-1; 10 positions agree with TRBD1. The CDR3 has 16 amino acids. Germline V lookup: CDR1 LNHDA, CDR2 SQIVND (reference sequence). V shed 6 bases and J 5 bases; nucleotides not matched to a gene: 10. The CDR3, as DNA: TGTGCCAGTAGGCACCCGGGACAGGGGAGGGACAATGAGCAGTTCTTC. It specifies CASRHPGQGRDNEQFF.

This clone appeared a few times. This chain joins TRBV7-2 and TRBJ2-7, with a tentative D call TRBD1 (7 bases). The V gene lost 6 bases and the J gene lost 5 bases, with 14 bases spanning the gap. In germline, CDR1 is SGHTA, CDR2 FQGNSA. The CDR3 is 13 amino acids. DNA for the CDR3: TGTGCCAGCAGTTGGGGCAGGGGGGACGAGCAGTACTTC. As protein: CASSWGRGDEQYF.

This clone occurred a few times. The chain is built from TRBV6-8 and TRBJ2-5; 11 bases map to TRBD2. With V trimmed by 0 bases and J by 5 bases, 14 bases remained unmatched. This CDR3 has 19 amino acids. Germline values: CDR1 MNHGY, CDR2 SAAAGT. DNA for the CDR3: TGTGCCAGCAGTTACTCGGGGGCGAGTAGCGGGAGGGCCCGGGAGACCCAGTACTTC. Translating it yields CASSYSGASSGRARETQYF.

This clone has only one observation. The J gene is TRBJ2-3, the V gene TRBV12-5; 16 bases are a match to TRBD2. The germline CDR1 and CDR2 sequences are LGHNT and FRNRAP. CDR3 length equals 17 residues. The trim removed 4 bases at V and 0 bases at J, leaving 1 base unmatched. This CDR3 is CASGSGLAGGSTDTQYF. CDR3 DNA sequence: TGTGCTAGTGGTTCGGGACTAGCGGGGGGGAGCACAGATACGCAGTATTTT.

The chain is built from TRBV6-8 and TRBJ1-6; tentative D call: TRBD1 (6 bases). CDR1 and CDR2 from the germline V gene are MNHGY and SAAAGT. The CDR3 spans 14 residues. V lost 4 bases, J lost 11 bases, and 15 bases lay in between. For the CDR3, the DNA is TGTGCCAGCAGTTCTGGGGGCTCGGGGGCACCCCTCCACTTT. Encoded protein: CASSSGGSGAPLHF.

This clone was detected a few times. This chain joins TRBV11-3 and TRBJ2-7, with TRBD1 matching over 8 bases. This CDR3 region has 14 residues. Germline CDR1 and CDR2: SGHNT and YENEEA. With 3 bases clipped from V and 0 bases from J, the junction kept 1 base outside the gene matches. The CDR3, as DNA: TGTGCCAGCAGCTTGACAGGGGACTCCTACGAGCAGTACTTC. It codes for CASSLTGDSYEQYF.

This clone is a singleton in its sample. The chain is built from TRBV15 and TRBJ2-3, with TRBD2 as a possible D gene (7 bases). CDR1 and CDR2 (germline): LNHNV, YYDKDF (reference sequence). CDR3 length: 16 amino acids. V was trimmed by 0 bases and J by 2 bases, leaving 12 bases between them. The CDR3 coding sequence is TGTGCCACCAGCAGAGATCGGGGGGCCCTCACAGATACGCAGTATTTT. Amino acid sequence: CATSRDRGALTDTQYF.

The V gene is TRBV11-3, the J gene TRBJ2-3; 8 bases align to TRBD2. The CDR3 loop spans 15 amino acids. The V gene end was trimmed by 6 bases and the J gene end by 0 bases; junction bases not matched to a gene: 5. Germline V gene lookup returns CDR1 SGHNT and CDR2 YENEEA. CDR3 in DNA: TGTGCCAGCAGTCGTACTAGCGGTAGCACAGATACGCAGTATTTT. Translating it yields CASSRTSGSTDTQYF.

A few counts support this clone. The chain couples TRBV11-3 to TRBJ2-7, with D possibly called TRBD1 or TRBD2 (6 bases each). The CDR3 sequence is 15 residues long. Germline V gene data show CDR1 as SGHNT and CDR2 as YENEEA. V shed 1 base and J shed 6 bases, with 16 bases lying between them. CDR3 amino acids: CASSLGSEGVSEQYF. CDR3 nucleotide sequence: TGTGCCAGCAGCTTAGGGTCGGAGGGGGTTAGCGAGCAGTACTTC.

This clone was detected only a few times. This sequence joins TRBV29-1 and TRBJ2-7, with a tentative D call TRBD1 (6 bases). There are 12 residues in the CDR3. Deletions cut 6 bases from V and 1 base from J, with 10 bases between. Germline V gene sequence: CDR1 SQVTM, CDR2 ANQGSEA. CDR3 protein: CSVRDNSYEQYF. CDR3 bases: TGCAGCGTGAGGGACAATTCCTACGAGCAGTACTTC.

This clone was seen a few times. V is TRBV19 and J is TRBJ2-7; the match to TRBD2 covers 7 bases. J gave up 2 bases and V 7 bases, and 14 bases lay outside the gene matches. Germline values: CDR1 LNHDA, CDR2 SQIVND (reference sequence). The CDR3 length is 16 residues. The CDR3 is CASKLTSGTKPYEQYF. CDR3 sequence (DNA): TGTGCCAGTAAATTGACCAGCGGGACCAAACCCTACGAGCAGTACTTC.

This chain joins TRBV28 and TRBJ2-5; the D is unclear. This CDR3 is built from 13 residues. V lost 7 bases and J lost 5, with 14 bases in between. Germline V gene sequence: CDR1 MDHEN, CDR2 SYDVKM. This CDR3 is CASTKTVRETQYF. The CDR3, as DNA: TGTGCCAGCACCAAAACAGTGAGGGAGACCCAGTACTTC.

The chain carries TRBV30 and TRBJ2-7; no definite D call. Germline V gives CDR1 GTSNPN, CDR2 SVGIG (reference sequence). V lost 3 bases to trimming and J lost 1 base, with 13 bases between them. The CDR3 sequence is 14 residues long. CDR3 nucleotide sequence: TGTGCCTGGAGGAGACTGACGGTATCCTACGAGCAGTACTTC. Its translation is CAWRRLTVSYEQYF.

The CDR3 DNA reads as TGTGCCAGCAGCTTGGATTCCATAGCGGGAGGGCAATACGAGCAGTACTTC. This encodes CASSLDSIAGGQYEQYF. V gene TRBV11-3 combines with J gene TRBJ2-7, with TRBD2 matching 11 bases. The CDR3 runs 17 residues. Trimming cost V 3 bases and J 4 bases; bases outside gene matches: 11. Germline V gene sequence: CDR1 SGHNT, CDR2 YENEEA. Full variable domain (remainder filled in from reference TRBV11-3 and TRBJ2-7): EAGVVQSPRYKIIEKKQPVAFWCNPISGHNTLYWYLQNLGQGPELLIRYENEEAVDDSQLPKDRFSAERLKGVDSTLKIQPAELGDSAVYLCASSLDSIAGGQYEQYFGPGTRLTVT.

This clone turned up a few times. V and J are TRBV11-3 and TRBJ2-2; D perhaps matches TRBD2 (6 bases). V dropped 5 bases and J dropped 5 bases, with 21 bases sitting between them. The CDR3 spans 17 residues. Germline assignment: CDR1 SGHNT and CDR2 YENEEA. CDR3 DNA sequence: TGTGCCAGCAGCATCCTCCCTCAGGCGGGGATGACCGGGGAGCTGTTTTTT. This sequence encodes CASSILPQAGMTGELFF.

The chain carries TRBV5-1 and TRBJ2-5; 8 nucleotides align to TRBD2. J lost 3 bases, V lost 4 bases, and 8 bases had no gene match. Germline V gives CDR1 SGHRS, CDR2 YFSETQ. The CDR3 spans 15 residues. CDR3 region: CASSLVGRGEETQYF. Written as DNA, the CDR3 is TGCGCCAGCAGCCTCGTCGGGAGGGGGGAAGAGACCCAGTACTTC. The full variable domain, completed using reference TRBV5-1 and TRBJ2-5, is KAGVTQTPRYLIKTRGQQVTLSCSPISGHRSVSWYQQTPGQGLQFLFEYFSETQRNKGNFPGRFSGRQFSNSRSEMNVSTLELGDSALYLCASSLVGRGEETQYFGPGTRLLVL.

This clone was counted only a few times. The chain combines TRBV12-5 with TRBJ2-5; D is uncertain. Germline V gene data show CDR1 as LGHNT and CDR2 as FRNRAP. This CDR3 spans 12 amino acids. CDR3 protein: CASSKREETQYF. CDR3 in DNA: TGTGCCAGCTCCAAGCGAGAAGAGACCCAGTACTTC.